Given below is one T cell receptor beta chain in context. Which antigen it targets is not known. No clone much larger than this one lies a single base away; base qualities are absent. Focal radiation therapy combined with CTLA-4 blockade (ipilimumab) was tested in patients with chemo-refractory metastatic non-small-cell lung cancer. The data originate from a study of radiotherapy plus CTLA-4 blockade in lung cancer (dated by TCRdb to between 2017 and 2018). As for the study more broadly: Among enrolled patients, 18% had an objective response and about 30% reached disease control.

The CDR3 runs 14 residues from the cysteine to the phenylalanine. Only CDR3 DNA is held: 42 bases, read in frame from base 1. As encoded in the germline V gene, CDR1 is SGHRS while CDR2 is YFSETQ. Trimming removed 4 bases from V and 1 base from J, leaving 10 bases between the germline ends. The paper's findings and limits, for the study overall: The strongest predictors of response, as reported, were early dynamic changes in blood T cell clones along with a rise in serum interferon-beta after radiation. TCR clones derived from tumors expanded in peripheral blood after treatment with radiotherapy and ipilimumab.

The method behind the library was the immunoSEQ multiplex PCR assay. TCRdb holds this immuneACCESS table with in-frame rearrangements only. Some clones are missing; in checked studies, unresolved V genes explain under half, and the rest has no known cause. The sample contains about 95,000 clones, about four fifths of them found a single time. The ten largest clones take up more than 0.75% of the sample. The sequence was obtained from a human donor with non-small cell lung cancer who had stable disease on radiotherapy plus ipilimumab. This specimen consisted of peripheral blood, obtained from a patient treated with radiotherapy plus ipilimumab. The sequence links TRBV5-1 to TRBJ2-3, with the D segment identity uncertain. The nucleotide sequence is TGCGCCAGCAGCCGGTCAACAGGCACAGATACGCAGTATTTT. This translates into CASSRSTGTDTQYF.